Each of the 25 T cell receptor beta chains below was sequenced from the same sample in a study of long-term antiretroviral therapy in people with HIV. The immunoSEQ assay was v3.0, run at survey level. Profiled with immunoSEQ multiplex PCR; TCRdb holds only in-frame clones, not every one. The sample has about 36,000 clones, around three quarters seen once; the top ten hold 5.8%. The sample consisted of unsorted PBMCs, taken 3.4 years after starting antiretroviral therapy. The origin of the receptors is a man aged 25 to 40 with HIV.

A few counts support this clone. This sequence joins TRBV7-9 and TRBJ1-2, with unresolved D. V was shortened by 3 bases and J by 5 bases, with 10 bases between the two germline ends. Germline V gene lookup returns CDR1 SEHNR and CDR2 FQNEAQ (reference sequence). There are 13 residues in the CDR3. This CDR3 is CASSLEHSYGYTF. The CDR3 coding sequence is TGTGCCAGCAGCTTGGAACACTCTTATGGCTACACCTTC. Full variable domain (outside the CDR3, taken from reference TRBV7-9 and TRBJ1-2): DTGVSQNPRHKITKRGQNVTFRCDPISEHNRLYWYRQTLGQGPEFLTYFQNEAQLEKSRLLSDRFSAERPKGSFSTLEIQRTEQGDSAMYLCASSLEHSYGYTFGSGTRLTVV.

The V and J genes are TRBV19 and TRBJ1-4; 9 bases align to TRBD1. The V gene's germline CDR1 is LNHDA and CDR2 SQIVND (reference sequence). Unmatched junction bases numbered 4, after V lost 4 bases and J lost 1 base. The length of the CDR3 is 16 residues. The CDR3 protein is CASSRTGVGTNEKLFF. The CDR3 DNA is TGTGCCAGTAGTAGGACAGGGGTCGGAACTAATGAAAAACTGTTTTTT.

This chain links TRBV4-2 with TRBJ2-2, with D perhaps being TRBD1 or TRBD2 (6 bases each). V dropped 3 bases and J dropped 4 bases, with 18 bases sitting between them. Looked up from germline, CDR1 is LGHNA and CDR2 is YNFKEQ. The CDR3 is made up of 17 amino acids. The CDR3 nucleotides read TGTGCCAGCAGCCATTTGGGCGGGACAACAAGCACCGGGGAGCTGTTTTTT. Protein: CASSHLGGTTSTGELFF.

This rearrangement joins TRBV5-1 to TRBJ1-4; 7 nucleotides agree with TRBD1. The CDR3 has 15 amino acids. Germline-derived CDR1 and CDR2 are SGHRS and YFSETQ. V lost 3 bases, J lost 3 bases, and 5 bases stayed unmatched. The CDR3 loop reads CASSYTGASNEKLFF. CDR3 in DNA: TGCGCCAGCAGCTATACAGGGGCGTCTAATGAAAAACTGTTTTTT. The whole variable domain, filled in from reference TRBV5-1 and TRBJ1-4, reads KAGVTQTPRYLIKTRGQQVTLSCSPISGHRSVSWYQQTPGQGLQFLFEYFSETQRNKGNFPGRFSGRQFSNSRSEMNVSTLELGDSALYLCASSYTGASNEKLFFGSGTQLSVL.

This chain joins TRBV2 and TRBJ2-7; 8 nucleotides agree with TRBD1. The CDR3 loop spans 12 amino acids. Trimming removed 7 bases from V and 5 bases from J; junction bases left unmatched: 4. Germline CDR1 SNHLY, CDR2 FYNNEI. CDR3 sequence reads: CASNTGGNEQYF. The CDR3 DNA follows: TGTGCCAGCAATACAGGGGGGAACGAGCAGTACTTC.

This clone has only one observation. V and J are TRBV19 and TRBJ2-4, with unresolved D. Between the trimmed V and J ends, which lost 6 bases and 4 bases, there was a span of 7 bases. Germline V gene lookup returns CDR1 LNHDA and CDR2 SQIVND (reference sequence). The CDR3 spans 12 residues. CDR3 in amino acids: CASRAQKNIQYF. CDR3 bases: TGTGCCAGTAGGGCACAGAAAAACATTCAGTACTTC.

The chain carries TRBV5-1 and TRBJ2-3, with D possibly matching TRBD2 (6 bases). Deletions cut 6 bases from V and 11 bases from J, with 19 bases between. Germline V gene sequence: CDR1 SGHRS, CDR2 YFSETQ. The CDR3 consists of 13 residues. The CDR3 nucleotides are TGCGCCAGCACCATTAATAGTAGGGAGGAGCAGTATTTT. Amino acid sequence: CASTINSREEQYF. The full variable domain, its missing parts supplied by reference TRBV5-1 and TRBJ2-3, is KAGVTQTPRYLIKTRGQQVTLSCSPISGHRSVSWYQQTPGQGLQFLFEYFSETQRNKGNFPGRFSGRQFSNSRSEMNVSTLELGDSALYLCASTINSREEQYFGPGTRLTVL.

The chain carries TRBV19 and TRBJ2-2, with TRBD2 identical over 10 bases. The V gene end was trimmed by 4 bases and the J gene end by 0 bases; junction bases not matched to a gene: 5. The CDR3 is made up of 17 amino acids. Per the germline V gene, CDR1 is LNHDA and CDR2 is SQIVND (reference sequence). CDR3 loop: CASSRRAGGTNTGELFF. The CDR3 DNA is TGTGCCAGTAGTAGGCGAGCGGGAGGGACGAACACCGGGGAGCTGTTTTTT.

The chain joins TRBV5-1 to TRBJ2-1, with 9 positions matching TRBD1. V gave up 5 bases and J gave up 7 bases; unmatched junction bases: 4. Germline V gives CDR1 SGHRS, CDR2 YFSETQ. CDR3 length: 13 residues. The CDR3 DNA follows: TGCGCCAGCAGTTTGACAGGGGGGAATGAGCAGTTCTTC. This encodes CASSLTGGNEQFF.

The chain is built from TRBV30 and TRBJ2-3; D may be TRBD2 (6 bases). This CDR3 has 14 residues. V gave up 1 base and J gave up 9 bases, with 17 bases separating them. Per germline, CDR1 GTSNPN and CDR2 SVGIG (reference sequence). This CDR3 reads CAWSGPPGVFTQYF. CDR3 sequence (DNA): TGTGCCTGGAGTGGACCCCCGGGGGTGTTCACGCAGTATTTT. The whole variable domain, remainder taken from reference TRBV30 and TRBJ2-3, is SQTIHQWPATLVQPVGSPLSLECTVEGTSNPNLYWYRQAAGRGLQLLFYSVGIGQISSEVPQNLSASRPQDRQFILSSKKLLLSDSGFYLCAWSGPPGVFTQYFGPGTRLTVL.

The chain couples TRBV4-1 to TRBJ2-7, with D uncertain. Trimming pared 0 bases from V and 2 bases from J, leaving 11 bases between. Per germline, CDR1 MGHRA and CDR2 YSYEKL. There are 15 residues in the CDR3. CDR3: CASSQDPTGTYEQYF. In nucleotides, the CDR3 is TGCGCCAGCAGCCAAGATCCCACGGGTACCTACGAGCAGTACTTC.

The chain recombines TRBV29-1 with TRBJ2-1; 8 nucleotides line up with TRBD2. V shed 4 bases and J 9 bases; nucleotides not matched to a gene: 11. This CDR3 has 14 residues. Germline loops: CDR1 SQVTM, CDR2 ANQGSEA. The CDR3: CSVVMASGRFEQFF. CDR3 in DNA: TGCAGCGTTGTTATGGCTAGCGGGCGCTTTGAGCAGTTCTTC.

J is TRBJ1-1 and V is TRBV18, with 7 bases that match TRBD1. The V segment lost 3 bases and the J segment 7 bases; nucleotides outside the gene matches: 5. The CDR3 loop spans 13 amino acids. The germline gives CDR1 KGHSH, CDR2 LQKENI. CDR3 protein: CASSPKTGSEAFF. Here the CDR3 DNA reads TGTGCCAGCTCACCGAAGACAGGGAGTGAAGCTTTCTTT.

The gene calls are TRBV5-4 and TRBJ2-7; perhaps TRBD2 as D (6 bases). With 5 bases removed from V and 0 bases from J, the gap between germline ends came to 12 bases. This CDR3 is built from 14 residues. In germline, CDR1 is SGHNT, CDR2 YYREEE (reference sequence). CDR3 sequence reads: CASSLGGSSYEQYF. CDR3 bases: TGTGCCAGCAGTCTTGGGGGGAGCTCCTACGAGCAGTACTTC.

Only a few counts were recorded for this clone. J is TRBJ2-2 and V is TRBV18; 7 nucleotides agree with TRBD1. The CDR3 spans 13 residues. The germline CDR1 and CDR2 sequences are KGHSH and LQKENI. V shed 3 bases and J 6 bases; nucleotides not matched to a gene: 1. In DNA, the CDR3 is TGTGCCAGCTCACCGAGGGGGCCCGGGGAGCTGTTTTTT. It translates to CASSPRGPGELFF.

CDR3 residues: CASSSRTSPEFYGQYF. CDR3 nucleotide sequence: TGTGCCAGTAGTAGCCGGACTAGCCCCGAATTTTATGGCCAGTACTTC. This sequence joins TRBV19 and TRBJ2-5; 8 bases are shared with TRBD2. This CDR3 region has 16 residues. Germline V gene data show CDR1 as LNHDA and CDR2 as SQIVND (reference sequence). V lost 4 bases to trimming and J lost 10 bases; unmatched junction nucleotides: 17.

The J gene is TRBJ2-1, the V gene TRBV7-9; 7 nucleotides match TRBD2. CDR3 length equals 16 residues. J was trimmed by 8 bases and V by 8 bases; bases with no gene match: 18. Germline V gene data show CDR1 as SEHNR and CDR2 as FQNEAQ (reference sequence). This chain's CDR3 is CASSLSGGGRKDEQFF. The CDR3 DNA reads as TGTGCCAGCTCCCTTAGTGGTGGCGGGAGAAAAGATGAGCAGTTCTTC.

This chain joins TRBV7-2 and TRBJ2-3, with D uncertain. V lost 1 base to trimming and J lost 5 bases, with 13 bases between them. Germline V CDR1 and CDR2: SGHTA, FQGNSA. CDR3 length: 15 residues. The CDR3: CASSLVRSGGDTQYF. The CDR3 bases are TGTGCCAGCAGCTTAGTTCGATCCGGTGGAGATACGCAGTATTTT.

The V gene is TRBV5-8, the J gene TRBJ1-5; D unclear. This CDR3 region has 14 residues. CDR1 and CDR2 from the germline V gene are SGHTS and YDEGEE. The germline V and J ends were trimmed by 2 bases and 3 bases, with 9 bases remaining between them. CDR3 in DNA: TGTGCCAGCAGCTTCCCCAGGCCCAATCAGCCCCAGCATTTT. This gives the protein CASSFPRPNQPQHF.

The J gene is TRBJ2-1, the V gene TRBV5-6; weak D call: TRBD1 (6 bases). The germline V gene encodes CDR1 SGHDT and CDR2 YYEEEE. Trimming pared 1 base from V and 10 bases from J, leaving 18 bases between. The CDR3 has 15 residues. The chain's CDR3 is CASSLKARGSGEQFF. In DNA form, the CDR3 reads TGTGCCAGCAGCTTGAAGGCAAGGGGGTCAGGGGAGCAGTTCTTC. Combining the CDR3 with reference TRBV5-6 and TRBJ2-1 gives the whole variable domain DAGVTQSPTHLIKTRGQQVTLRCSPKSGHDTVSWYQQALGQGPQFIFQYYEEEERQRGNFPDRFSGHQFPNYSSELNVNALLLGDSALYLCASSLKARGSGEQFFGPGTRLTVL.

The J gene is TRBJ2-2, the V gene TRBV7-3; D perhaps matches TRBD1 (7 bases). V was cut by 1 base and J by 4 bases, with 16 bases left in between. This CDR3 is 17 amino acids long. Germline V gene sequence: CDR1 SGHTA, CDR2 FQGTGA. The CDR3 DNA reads TGTGCCAGCAGCTTAATCCCAGGGGGGCTCGGCACCGGGGAGCTGTTTTTT. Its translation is CASSLIPGGLGTGELFF.

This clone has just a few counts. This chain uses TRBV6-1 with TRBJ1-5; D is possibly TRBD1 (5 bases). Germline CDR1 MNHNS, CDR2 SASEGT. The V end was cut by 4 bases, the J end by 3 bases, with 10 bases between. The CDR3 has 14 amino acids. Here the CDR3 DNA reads TGTGCCAGCAGTGGGGGCATCGACAATCAGCCCCAGCATTTT. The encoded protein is CASSGGIDNQPQHF.

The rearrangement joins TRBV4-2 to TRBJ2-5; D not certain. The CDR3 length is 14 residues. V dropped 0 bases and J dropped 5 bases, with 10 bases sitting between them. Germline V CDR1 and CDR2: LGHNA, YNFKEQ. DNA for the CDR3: TGTGCCAGCAGCCAAGAGGGTGGGCGGGAGACCCAGTACTTC. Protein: CASSQEGGRETQYF.

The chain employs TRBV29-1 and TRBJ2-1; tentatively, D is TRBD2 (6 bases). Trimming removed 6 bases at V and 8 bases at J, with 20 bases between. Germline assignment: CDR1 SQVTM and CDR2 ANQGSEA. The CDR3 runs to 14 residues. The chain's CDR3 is CSVRSGLATDEQFF. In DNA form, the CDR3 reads TGCAGCGTCCGTTCGGGGCTAGCGACCGATGAGCAGTTCTTC.

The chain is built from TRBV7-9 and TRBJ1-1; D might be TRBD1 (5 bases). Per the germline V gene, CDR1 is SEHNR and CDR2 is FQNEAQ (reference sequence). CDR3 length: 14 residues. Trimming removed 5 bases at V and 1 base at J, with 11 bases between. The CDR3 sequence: CASSPQTENTEAFF. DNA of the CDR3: TGTGCCAGCAGCCCACAGACAGAGAACACTGAAGCTTTCTTT.